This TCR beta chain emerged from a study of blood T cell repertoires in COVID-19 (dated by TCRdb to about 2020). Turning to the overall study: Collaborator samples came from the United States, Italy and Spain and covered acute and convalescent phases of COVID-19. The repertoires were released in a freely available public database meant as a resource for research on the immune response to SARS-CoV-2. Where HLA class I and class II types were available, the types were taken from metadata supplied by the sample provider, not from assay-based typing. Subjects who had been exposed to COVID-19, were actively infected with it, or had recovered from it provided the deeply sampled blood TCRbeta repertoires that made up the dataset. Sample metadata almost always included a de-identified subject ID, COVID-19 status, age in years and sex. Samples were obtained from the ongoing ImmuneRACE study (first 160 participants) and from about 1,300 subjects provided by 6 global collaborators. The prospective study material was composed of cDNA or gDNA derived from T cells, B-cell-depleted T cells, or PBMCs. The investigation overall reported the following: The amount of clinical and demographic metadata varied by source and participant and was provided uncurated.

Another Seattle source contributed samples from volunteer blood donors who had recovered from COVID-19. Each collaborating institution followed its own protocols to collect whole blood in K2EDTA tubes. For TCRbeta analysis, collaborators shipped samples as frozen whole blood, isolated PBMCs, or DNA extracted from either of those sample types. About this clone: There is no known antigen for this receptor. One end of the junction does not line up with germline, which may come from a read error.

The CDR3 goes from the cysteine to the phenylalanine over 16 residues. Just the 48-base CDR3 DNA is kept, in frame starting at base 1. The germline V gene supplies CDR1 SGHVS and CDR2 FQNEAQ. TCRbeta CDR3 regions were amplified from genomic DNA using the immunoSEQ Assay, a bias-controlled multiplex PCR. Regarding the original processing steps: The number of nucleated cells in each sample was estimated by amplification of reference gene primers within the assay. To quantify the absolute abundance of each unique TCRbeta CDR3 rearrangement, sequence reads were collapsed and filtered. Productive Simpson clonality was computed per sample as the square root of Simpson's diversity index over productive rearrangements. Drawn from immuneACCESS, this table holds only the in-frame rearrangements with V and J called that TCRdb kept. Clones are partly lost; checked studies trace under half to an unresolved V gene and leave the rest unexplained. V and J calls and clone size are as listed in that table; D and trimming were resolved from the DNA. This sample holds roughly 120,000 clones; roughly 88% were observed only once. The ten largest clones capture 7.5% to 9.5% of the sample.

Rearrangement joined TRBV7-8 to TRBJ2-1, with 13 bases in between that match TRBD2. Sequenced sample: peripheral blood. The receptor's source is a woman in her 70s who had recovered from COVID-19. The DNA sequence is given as TGTGCCAGCAGCCTAGCGCACTGGACTAGCGGGAGCCTTCAGTTCTTC. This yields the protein CASSLAHWTSGSLQFF.